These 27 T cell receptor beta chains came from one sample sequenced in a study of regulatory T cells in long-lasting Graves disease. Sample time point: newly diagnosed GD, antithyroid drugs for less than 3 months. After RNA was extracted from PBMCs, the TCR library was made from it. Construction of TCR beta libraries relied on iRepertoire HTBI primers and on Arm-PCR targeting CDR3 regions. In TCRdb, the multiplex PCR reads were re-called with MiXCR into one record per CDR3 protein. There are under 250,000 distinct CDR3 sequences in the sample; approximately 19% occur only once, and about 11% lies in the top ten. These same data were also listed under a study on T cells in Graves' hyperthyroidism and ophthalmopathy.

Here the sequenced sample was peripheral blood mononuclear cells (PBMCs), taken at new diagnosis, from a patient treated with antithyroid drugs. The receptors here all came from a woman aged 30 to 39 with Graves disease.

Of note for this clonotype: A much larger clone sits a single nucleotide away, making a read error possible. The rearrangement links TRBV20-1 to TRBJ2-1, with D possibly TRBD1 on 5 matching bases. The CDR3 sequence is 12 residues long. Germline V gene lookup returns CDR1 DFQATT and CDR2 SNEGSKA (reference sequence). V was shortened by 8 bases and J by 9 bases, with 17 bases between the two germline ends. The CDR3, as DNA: TGCAGTCGCCAGGGCAGGGCTGGTGAGCAGTTCTTC. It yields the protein CSRQGRAGEQFF.

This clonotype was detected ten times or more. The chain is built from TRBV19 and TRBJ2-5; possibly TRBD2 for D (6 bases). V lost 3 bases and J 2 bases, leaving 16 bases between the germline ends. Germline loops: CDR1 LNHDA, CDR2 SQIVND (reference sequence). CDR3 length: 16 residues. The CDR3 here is CASSIGTLVPQETQYF. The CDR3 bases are TGTGCCAGTAGTATCGGGACTCTGGTTCCACAAGAGACCCAGTACTTC.

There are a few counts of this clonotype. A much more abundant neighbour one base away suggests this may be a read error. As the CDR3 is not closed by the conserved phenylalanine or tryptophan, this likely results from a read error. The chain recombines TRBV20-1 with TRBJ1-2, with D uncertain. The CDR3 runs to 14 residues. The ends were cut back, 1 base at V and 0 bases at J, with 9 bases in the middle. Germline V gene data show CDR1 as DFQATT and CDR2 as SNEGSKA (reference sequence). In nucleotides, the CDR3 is TGCAGTGCTAGAGGCCTTTCCCCTAACTATGGCTACACCTCC. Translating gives CSARGLSPNYGYTS.

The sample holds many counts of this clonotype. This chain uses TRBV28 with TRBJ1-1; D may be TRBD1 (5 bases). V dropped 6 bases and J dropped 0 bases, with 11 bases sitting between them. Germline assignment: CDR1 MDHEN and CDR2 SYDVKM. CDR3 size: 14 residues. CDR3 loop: CASRPGTVNTEAFF. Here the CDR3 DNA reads TGTGCCAGCAGGCCCGGGACCGTGAACACTGAAGCTTTCTTT.

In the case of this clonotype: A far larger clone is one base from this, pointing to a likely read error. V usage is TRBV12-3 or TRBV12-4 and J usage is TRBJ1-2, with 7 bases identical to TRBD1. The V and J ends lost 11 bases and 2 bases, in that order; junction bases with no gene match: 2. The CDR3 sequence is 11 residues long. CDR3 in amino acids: CALGQNYGYTF. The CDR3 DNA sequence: TGTGCCTTGGGACAGAACTATGGCTACACCTTC.

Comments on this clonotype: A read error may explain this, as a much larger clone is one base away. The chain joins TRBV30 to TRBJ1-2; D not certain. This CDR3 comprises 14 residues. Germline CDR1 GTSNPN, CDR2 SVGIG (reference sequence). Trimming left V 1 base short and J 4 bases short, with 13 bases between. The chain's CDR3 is CAWSAPGIPYGYTF. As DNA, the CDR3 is TGTGCCTGGAGTGCACCCGGGATTCCCTATGGCTACACCTTC.

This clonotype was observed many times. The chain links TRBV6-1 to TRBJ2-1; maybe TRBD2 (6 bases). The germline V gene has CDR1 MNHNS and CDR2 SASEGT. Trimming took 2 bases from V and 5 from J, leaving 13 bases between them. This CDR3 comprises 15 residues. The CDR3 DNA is TGTGCCAGCAGTGAATTTGTGACTAGAGACAATGAGCAGTTCTTC. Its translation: CASSEFVTRDNEQFF.

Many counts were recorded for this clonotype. CDR3 DNA: TGCAGTGCTAGAGATCGGCGTCAGGGGGCCGGTACGAGTACGGAAGCTTTCTTT. This gives the protein CSARDRRQGAGTSTEAFF. This rearrangement joins TRBV20-1 to TRBJ1-1, with TRBD1 matching 8 bases. Germline V gives CDR1 DFQATT, CDR2 SNEGSKA (reference sequence). The CDR3 runs 18 residues. The V and J ends lost 0 bases and 8 bases, in that order; junction bases with no gene match: 20.

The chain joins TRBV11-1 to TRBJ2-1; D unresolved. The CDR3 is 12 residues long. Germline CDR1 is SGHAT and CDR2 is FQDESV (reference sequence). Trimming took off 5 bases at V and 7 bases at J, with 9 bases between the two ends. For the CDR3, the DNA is TGTGCCAGCAGCCATATACGAAATGAGCAGTTCTTC. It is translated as CASSHIRNEQFF.

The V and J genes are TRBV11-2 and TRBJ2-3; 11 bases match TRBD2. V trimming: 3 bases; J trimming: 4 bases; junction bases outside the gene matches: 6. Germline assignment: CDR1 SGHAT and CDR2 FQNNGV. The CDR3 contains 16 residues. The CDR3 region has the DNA TGTGCCAGCAGCTTCGAACTAGCGGGAGCCGCAGATACGCAGTATTTT. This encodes CASSFELAGAADTQYF.

The CDR3, as DNA: TGCGCCAGCAGCAAGACAGGGGAGAACACCGGGGAGCTGTTTTTT. This gives the protein CASSKTGENTGELFF. The V call is TRBV5-1, the J call TRBJ2-2; TRBD1 matches at 8 bases. The CDR3 has 15 residues. The junction had 3 bases not matched to a gene; V was cut back by 4 bases and J by 1 base. CDR1 and CDR2 from the germline V gene are SGHRS and YFSETQ.

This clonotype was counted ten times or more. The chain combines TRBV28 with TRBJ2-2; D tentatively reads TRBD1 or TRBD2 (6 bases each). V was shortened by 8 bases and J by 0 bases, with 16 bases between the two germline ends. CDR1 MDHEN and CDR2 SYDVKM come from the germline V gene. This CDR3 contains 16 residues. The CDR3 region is CASAGGGLANTGELFF. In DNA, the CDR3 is TGTGCCAGCGCTGGAGGGGGACTGGCGAACACCGGGGAGCTGTTTTTT.

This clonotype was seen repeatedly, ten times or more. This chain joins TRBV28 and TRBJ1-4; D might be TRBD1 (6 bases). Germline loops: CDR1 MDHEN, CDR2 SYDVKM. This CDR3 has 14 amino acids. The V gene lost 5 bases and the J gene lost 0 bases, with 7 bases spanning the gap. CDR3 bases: TGTGCCAGCAGTACAGGGCCAACTAATGAAAAACTGTTTTTT. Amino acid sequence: CASSTGPTNEKLFF.

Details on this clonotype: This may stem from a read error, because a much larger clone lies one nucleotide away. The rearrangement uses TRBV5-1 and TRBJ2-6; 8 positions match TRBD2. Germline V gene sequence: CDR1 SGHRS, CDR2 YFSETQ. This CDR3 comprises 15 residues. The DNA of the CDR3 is TGCGCCAGCAGCCCGGGGGGGGCTGGGGCCAACGCCCTGACTTTC. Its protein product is CASSPGGAGANALTF.

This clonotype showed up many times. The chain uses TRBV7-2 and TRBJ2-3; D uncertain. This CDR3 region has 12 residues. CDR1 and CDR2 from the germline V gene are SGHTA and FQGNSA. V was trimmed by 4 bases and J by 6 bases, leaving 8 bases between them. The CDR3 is CASSSSRDTQYF. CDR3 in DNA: TGTGCCAGCAGCTCGTCGCGGGATACGCAGTATTTT.

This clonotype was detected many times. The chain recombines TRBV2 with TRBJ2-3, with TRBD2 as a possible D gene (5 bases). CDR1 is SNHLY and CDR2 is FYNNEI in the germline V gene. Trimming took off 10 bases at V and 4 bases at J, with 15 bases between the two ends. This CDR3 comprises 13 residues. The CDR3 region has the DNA TGTGCCATCGGAAGGGAGAGGTCAGATACGCAGTATTTT. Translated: CAIGRERSDTQYF.

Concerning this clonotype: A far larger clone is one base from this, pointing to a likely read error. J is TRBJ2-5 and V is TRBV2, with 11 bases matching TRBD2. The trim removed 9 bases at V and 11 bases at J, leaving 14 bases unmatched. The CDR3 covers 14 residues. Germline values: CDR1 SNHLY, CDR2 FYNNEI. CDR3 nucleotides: TGTGCCAGATCACTAGCGGGAGTTCATAATGAGCAGTACTTC. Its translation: CARSLAGVHNEQYF.

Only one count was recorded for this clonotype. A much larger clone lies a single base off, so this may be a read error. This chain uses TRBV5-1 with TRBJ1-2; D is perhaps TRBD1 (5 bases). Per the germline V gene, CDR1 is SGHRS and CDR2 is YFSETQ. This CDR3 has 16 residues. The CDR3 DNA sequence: TGCGCCAGCAGACCTCCGACAGATTCCTTTAACTATGGCTGCACCTTC. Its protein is CASRPPTDSFNYGCTF.

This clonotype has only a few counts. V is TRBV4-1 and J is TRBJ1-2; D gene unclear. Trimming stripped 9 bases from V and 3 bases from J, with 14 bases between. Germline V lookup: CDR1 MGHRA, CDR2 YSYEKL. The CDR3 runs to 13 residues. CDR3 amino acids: CASTTDHYYGYTF. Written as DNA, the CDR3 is TGCGCCAGTACGACCGACCATTACTATGGCTACACCTTC.

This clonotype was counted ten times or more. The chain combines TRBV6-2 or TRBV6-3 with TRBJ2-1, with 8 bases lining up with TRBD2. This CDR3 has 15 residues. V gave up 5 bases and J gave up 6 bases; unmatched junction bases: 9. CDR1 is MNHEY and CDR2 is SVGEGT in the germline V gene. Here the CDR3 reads CASSGLGGGSNEQFF. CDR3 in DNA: TGTGCCAGCAGTGGGCTCGGGGGGGGGTCCAATGAGCAGTTCTTC.

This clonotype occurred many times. The CDR3 DNA follows: TGTGCCAGCTTAACCGGACAGGGGTCGAATGCACTCTACGAGCAGTACTTC. It is translated as CASLTGQGSNALYEQYF. J is TRBJ2-7 and V is TRBV6-2 or TRBV6-3; 9 positions agree with TRBD1. The CDR3 sequence is 17 residues long. V lost 8 bases and J lost 3; bases outside the gene matches: 17. CDR1 and CDR2 (germline): MNHEY, SVGEGT.

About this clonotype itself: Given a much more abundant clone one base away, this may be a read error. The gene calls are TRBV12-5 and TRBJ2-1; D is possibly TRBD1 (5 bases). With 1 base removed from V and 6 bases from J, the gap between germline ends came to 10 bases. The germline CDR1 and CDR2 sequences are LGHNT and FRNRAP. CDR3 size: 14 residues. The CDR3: CASGLGQLFNEQFF. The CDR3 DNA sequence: TGTGCTAGTGGTTTGGGACAGTTATTCAATGAGCAGTTCTTC.

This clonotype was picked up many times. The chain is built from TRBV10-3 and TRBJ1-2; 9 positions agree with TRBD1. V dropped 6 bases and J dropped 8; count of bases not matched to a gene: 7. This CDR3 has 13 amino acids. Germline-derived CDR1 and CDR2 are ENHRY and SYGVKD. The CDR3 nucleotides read TGTGCCATCAGGAGGACAGGGGATTCCGGCTACACCTTC. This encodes CAIRRTGDSGYTF.

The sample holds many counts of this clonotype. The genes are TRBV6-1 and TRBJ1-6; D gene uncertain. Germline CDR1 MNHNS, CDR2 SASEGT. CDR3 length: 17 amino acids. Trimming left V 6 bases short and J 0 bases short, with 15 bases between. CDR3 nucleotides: TGTGCCAGCAGAGATGACTCAGGAAGCTCCTATAATTCACCCCTCCACTTT. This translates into CASRDDSGSSYNSPLHF.

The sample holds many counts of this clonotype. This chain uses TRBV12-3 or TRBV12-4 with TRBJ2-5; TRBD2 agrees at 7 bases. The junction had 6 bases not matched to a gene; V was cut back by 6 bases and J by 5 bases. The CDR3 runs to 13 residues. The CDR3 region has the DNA TGTGCCAGCAGCACGGGGGGAGTTGAGACCCAGTACTTC. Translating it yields CASSTGGVETQYF.

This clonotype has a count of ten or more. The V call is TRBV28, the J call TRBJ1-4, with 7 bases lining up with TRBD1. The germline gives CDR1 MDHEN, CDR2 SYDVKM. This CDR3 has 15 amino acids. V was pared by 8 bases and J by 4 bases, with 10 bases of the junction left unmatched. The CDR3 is CASRRTGANNEKLFF. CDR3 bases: TGTGCCAGCCGACGGACAGGAGCTAATAATGAAAAACTGTTTTTT.

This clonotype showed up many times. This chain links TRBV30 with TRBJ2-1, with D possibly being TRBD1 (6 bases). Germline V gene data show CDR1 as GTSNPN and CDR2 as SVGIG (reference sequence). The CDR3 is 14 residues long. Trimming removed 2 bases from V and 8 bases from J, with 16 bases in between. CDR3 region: CAWSLLIRGDEQFF. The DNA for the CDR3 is TGTGCCTGGAGTTTACTAATCAGGGGCGATGAGCAGTTCTTC.